This T cell receptor beta chain derives from a study of cytomegalovirus exposure and HLA in healthy donors. All the people who gave samples were healthy bone marrow donors. Use of 60 Vbeta and 13 Jbeta primers characterized the PCR. The data were produced by immunoSEQ multiplex PCR, yet TCRdb's version contains in-frame clones alone and is incomplete. The profile shows fewer than 130,000 clones, 75% to 90% of them singletons. This clone was counted a few times. Its cognate antigen is unknown. Trimming shortened V by 6 bases and J by 4 bases, and 9 bases separated the two germline ends. In germline, CDR1 is MNHNS, CDR2 SASEGT. The CDR3 has 12 residues. Study-wide results and limits: Later analysis indicated greater clonal expansion among HLA-associated TCR beta chains than among equally common other chains.

The clonotype comes from a man in his forties in good health and CMV-seronegative. Sequenced input: PBMCs. This chain connects TRBV6-1 to TRBJ1-2; D gene ambiguous. The DNA of the CDR3 is TGTGCCAGCAGCGTCGCAGGCTATGGCTACACCTTC. Protein: CASSVAGYGYTF.